A selection of T cell receptor beta chains follows, all from one sample in a study of OX40 agonist ivuxolimab in advanced cancers. Sequencing was performed with immunoSEQ multiplex PCR; in TCRdb, only in-frame clones are kept and a portion is missing. The sample lists 70,000 to 95,000 clones; roughly nine tenths were seen once. This sample comprised CD4+ or CD8+ T cells sorted from blood, obtained in a trial of the OX40 agonist ivuxolimab. The receptors were sampled from an adult with an advanced solid tumor such as melanoma, head and neck, liver or kidney cancer. Both conserved end residues are trimmed from each CDR3. Clone size is given for some rows only: seen once, a few or many times, or a class if the clone is expanded.

cdr3_aa: ASRPRQGLQETQY
v_call: TRBV6-5
clone_size: once

cdr3_aa: ASSPPTGISYEQY
v_call: TRBV18
clone_size: -

cdr3_aa: ASSLQGGQSRVEQY
v_call: TRBV27
clone_size: -

cdr3_aa: ASSSGGISDTQY
v_call: TRBV28
clone_size: -

cdr3_aa: ASAPSGAGAYEQF
v_call: TRBV6-1
clone_size: once

cdr3_aa: ASSARTGSTEAF
v_call: TRBV6-4
clone_size: -

cdr3_aa: ASSEDRGRGSPLH
v_call: TRBV6-1
clone_size: -

cdr3_aa: ASSIGAGSHEQY
v_call: TRBV19
clone_size: -

cdr3_aa: ASSRRDSSYEQY
v_call: TRBV11-3
clone_size: few

cdr3_aa: AISEVDSGRGETQY
v_call: TRBV10-3
clone_size: -

cdr3_aa: ASSLETHGYT
v_call: TRBV7-9
clone_size: -

cdr3_aa: ASSQMRDSNQPQH
v_call: TRBV5-5
clone_size: -

cdr3_aa: ASRASSYEQY
v_call: TRBV19
clone_size: once

cdr3_aa: ASSLLIPPGRGYNEQF
v_call: TRBV4-1
clone_size: -

cdr3_aa: ASSGLGTSGTANTGELF
v_call: TRBV9
clone_size: -

cdr3_aa: SVEGGTDEQY
v_call: TRBV29-1
clone_size: -

cdr3_aa: ASSIIPSTDTQY
v_call: TRBV19
clone_size: -

cdr3_aa: ASSEAVGASTEAF
v_call: TRBV6-1
clone_size: -

cdr3_aa: ASSPGTGGFSGANVLT
v_call: TRBV7-9
clone_size: -

cdr3_aa: ASSLVVDQGYT
v_call: TRBV5-1
clone_size: -

cdr3_aa: ASSLTGGRGYT
v_call: TRBV5-4
clone_size: -

cdr3_aa: ASFGFVGDGSYEQY
v_call: TRBV10-2
clone_size: -

cdr3_aa: AISQQGTNTEAF
v_call: TRBV10-3
clone_size: -

cdr3_aa: ASSLTSGIWNEQF
v_call: TRBV27
clone_size: -

cdr3_aa: ASSIGGVGQPQH
v_call: TRBV2
clone_size: -

cdr3_aa: ASSGRAAETQY
v_call: TRBV7-7
clone_size: -

cdr3_aa: ASSFRGNEQF
v_call: TRBV27
clone_size: -

cdr3_aa: ASSLGGTYNEQF
v_call: TRBV11-2
clone_size: -

cdr3_aa: ASSFDGEQF
v_call: TRBV11-2
clone_size: -

cdr3_aa: AWRAPGPWGSF
v_call: TRBV30
clone_size: -

cdr3_aa: ASSLIREQY
v_call: TRBV11-2
clone_size: -

cdr3_aa: ASSLRGRDGELF
v_call: TRBV28
clone_size: few

cdr3_aa: ASKSSGTGTDTQY
v_call: TRBV5-5
clone_size: -